This T cell receptor beta chain was retrieved from a study of neurological immune-mediated disorders (dated by TCRdb to between 2018 and 2020). About the investigation overall: Among the approximately 34 multiple sclerosis patients, some 31 had relapsing-remitting MS and 3 had secondary progressive MS. Of the 68 subjects in the cohort, about 14 were HAM/TSP patients, about 35 were multiple sclerosis patients, and 20 were healthy controls. The study compared peripheral blood TCR-beta repertoires of HTLV-I-associated myelopathy (HAM/TSP) patients, multiple sclerosis patients and healthy controls using UMI-based sequencing. The roughly 100 TCR-beta libraries covered PBMC samples along with longitudinal samples, technical triplicates, and paired sorted CD4+ and CD8+ T-cell subsets. General conclusions and limits of the study: No identical CDR3 amino acid sequences were found to be shared among expanded clones across subjects, suggesting that TCR-beta repertoires were private in all groups. Phylogenetic analysis grouped repertoires from 18 of 34 MS patients into a cluster of related CDR3 sequences, suggesting a possible repertoire-level signature. TCR clonal expansion was highest in HAM/TSP patients and lowest in MS patients, with MS patients falling below even healthy controls. No clinical or MRI features were associated with the MS cluster, and the authors said that larger cohorts are needed.

cDNA synthesis used template-switch 5'RACE with a primer carrying a 10-nucleotide random unique molecular identifier tagging each TCR transcript. Over 170 million TCR-beta sequences, covering 15-18 subjects, were produced in each sequencing run. The RNeasy kit was used to extract total RNA. The KAPA Real-time Library Amplification kit was used to amplify TCR-beta VDJ regions with primers for the TCR constant region and the 5'RACE anchor. A first PCR added sample indexes and Illumina adaptors, and a second PCR then raised library yield. The roughly 650 bp TCR product was size-selected on a 2% E-gel SizeSelection system after Ampure bead purification. Library quality was checked on a Bioanalyzer, concentration was measured with Qubit, and libraries were quantified with the Kapa Library Quantification kit before pooling. Libraries were sequenced paired-end 2 x 150 bp on an Illumina HiSeq 2500. To increase sequence diversity, roughly 24-30% phiX was spiked into each library pool. As for the original processing: Quality-filtered reads were processed with the UMI-based MiGEC pipeline, and over 90% of raw TCR sequences were removed by the MiGEC pipeline during error correction. IMGT germline references were used for aligning VDJ genes, and each clonotype was defined as a unique CDR3 amino acid sequence together with its V-J genes. Clonal expansion, Shannon diversity and CDR3 relatedness (CalcPairwiseDistances, ClusterSamples) were evaluated with VDJtools, and phylogenetic trees were built with CLCbio workbench. A clone was classed as expanded if it had 8 or more unique UMIs, a cutoff based on coefficient-of-variation modelling across technical triplicates. The public reads were reprocessed in TCRdb via fastp at Q25 and MiXCR, keeping in-frame beta chains. Under each unique CDR3 protein, matching rows form one entry showing the most common genes and DNA. These V and J calls originate from TCRdb's pipeline instead of the authors' own analysis. The sample profile shows approximately 70,000 distinct CDR3 sequences; roughly 4.8% of them were found once. Jointly, the top ten make up 2.2% of the sample.

For unsorted PBMC libraries, 2 million PBMCs were used after storage in RNAlater at -80 degrees C until RNA extraction. The multiple sclerosis patients were enrolled in a US clinical protocol that evaluated disease progression with magnetic resonance imaging. Peripheral blood underwent Ficoll-Hypaque density gradient centrifugation to isolate PBMCs, which were then cryopreserved in liquid nitrogen. This clonotype was counted many times. It lacks a known antigen. Base qualities were left out, and no much larger clone turns up one base away. As encoded in the germline V gene (reference sequence), CDR1 is LNHNV while CDR2 is YYDKDF. V gives up 0 bases and J gives up 0 bases, and the segment between their germline ends measures 7 bases. Taken from cysteine to phenylalanine, the CDR3 has 15 residues. Only CDR3 DNA is held: 45 bases, read in frame from base 1.

Material: PBMCs. The chain was built from TRBV15 and TRBJ2-3, with no confident D gene call. The clonotype comes from a woman in her 70s with multiple sclerosis. The DNA sequence is TGTGCCACCAGCAGAGACACCGCCAGCACAGATACGCAGTATTTT. Its coded protein is CATSRDTASTDTQYF.